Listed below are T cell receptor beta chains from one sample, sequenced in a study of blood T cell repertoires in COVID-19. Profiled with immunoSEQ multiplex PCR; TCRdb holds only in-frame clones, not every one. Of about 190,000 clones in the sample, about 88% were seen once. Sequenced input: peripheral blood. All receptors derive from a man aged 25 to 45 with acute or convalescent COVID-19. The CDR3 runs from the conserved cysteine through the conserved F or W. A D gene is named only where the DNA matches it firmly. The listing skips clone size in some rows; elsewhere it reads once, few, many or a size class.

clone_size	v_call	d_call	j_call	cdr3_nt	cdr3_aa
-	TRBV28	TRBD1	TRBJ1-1	TGTGCCAGCAGCAACCCCCCGGGGACAGGAGAAGCTTTCTTT	CASSNPPGTGEAFF
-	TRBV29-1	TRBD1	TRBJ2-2	TGCAGCGGGACAGGGAGCACCGGGGAGCTGTTTTTT	CSGTGSTGELFF
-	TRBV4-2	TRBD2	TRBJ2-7	TGTGCCAGCAGCCGAATAGCGGGAGAGGACGAGCAGTACTTC	CASSRIAGEDEQYF
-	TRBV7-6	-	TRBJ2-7	TGTGCCAGCAGCTTCCTTGGAGATCCCTACGAGCAGTACTTC	CASSFLGDPYEQYF
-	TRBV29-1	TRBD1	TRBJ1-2	TGCAGCGTTGGGGACAGGACTTGGGGGGGCTACACCTTC	CSVGDRTWGGYTF
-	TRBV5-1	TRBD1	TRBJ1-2	TGCGCCAGCAGCCGGACAGGGGCTAACTATGGCTACACCTTC	CASSRTGANYGYTF
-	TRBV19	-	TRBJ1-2	TGTGCCAGTAGGGGGGGGTGGAGTGGCTACACCTTC	CASRGGWSGYTF
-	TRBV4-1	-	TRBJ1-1	TGCGCCAGCAGCCAAGTGTGGGAGGGCGACACTGAAGCTTTCTTT	CASSQVWEGDTEAFF
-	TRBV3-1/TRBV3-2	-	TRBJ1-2	TGTGCCAGCAGCCACACGGTCGTGAATGGCTACACCTTC	CASSHTVVNGYTF
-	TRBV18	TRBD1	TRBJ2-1	TGTGCCAGCTCACCTACAGGGTCGAGGGGGCATGAGCAGTTCTTC	CASSPTGSRGHEQFF
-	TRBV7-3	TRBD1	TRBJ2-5	TGTGCCAGCAGCCTCAGTGGGGGACAGCAAGAGACCCAGTACTTC	CASSLSGGQQETQYF
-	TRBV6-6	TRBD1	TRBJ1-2	TGTGCCAGCAGTCGAGGGGGCGTTGGCTACACCTTC	CASSRGGVGYTF
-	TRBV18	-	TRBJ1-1	TGTGCCAGCTCACCGACAGAGAGATATGAAGCTTTCTTT	CASSPTERYEAFF
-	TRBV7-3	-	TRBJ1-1	TGTGCCAGCAGCGAGGGGGTCGGGACAGAAGCTTTCTTT	CASSEGVGTEAFF
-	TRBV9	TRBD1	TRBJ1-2	TGTGCCAGCAGCAGGGTCGGACAGGACTATGGCTACACCTTC	CASSRVGQDYGYTF
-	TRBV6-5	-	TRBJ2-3	TGTGCCAGCAGTTCCACTCGGGGGACAGATACGCAGTATTTT	CASSSTRGTDTQYF
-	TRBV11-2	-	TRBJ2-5	TGTGCCAGCAGCTTAGTCGCCCTAGCCCAGACCCAGTACTTC	CASSLVALAQTQYF
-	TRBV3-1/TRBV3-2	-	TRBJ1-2	TGTGCCAGCAGCCAAGTTTCAGGCTACTATGGCTACACCTTC	CASSQVSGYYGYTF
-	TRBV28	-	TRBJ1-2	TGTGCCAGCAGTTTTTTATTCACGGGTGCTAATGGCTACACCTTC	CASSFLFTGANGYTF
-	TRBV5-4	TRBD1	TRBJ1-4	TGTGCCAGCAGCTCCTTCGGACAGGGTGAAAAACTGTTTTTT	CASSSFGQGEKLFF
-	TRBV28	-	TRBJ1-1	TGTGCCAGCACCCTCGTGGGCCTCGAAGCTTTCTTT	CASTLVGLEAFF
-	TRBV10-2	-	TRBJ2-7	TGCGCCAGCGCCCATGAGTGGGCCTCCCGCGAGCAGTACTTC	CASAHEWASREQYF
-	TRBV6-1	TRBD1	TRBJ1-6	TGTGCCAGCAGTGCCGGGACAGGGGCCTCCTATAATTCACCCCTCCACTTT	CASSAGTGASYNSPLHF
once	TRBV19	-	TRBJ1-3	TGTGCCAGTACCCACGGGCGCGGGACTGGAAACACCATATATTTT	CASTHGRGTGNTIYF
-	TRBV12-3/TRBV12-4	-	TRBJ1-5	TGTGCCAGCAGCCCCGGCGGCGCAGTCAAATGTTTT	CASSPGGAVKCF
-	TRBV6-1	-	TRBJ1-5	TGTGCCAGCAGTGAAATCGGGCAGGGGAATCAGCCCCAGCATTTT	CASSEIGQGNQPQHF
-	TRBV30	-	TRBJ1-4	TGTGCCTGGAGTGTAAAGGGAGGGGATGAAAAACTGTTTTTT	CAWSVKGGDEKLFF
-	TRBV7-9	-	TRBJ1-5	TGTGCCAGCAGCTTAGCTGGGGGGCAGCCCCAGCATTTT	CASSLAGGQPQHF
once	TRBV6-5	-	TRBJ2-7	TGTGCCAGCCAGGACAGCTATTACTACGAGCAGTACTTC	CASQDSYYYEQYF
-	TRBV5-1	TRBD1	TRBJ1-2	TGCGCCAGCAGTCACACAGGGGCTAATTATGGCTACACCTTC	CASSHTGANYGYTF
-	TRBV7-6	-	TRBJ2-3	TGTGCCAGCAGCAAAGCGGGCGGCACAGATACGCAGTATTTT	CASSKAGGTDTQYF
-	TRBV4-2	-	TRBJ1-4	TGTGCCAGCAGCCAAGGAACGGGTAATGAAAAACTGTTTTTT	CASSQGTGNEKLFF
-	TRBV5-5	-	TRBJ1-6	TGTGCCAGCAGCTTAGGACAGAGCTATAATTCACCCCTCCACTTT	CASSLGQSYNSPLHF